These 24 T cell receptor beta chains came from one sample sequenced in a study of blood T cell repertoires in COVID-19. The method was immunoSEQ multiplex PCR; TCRdb's version includes in-frame clones alone and lacks a portion of them. Of 150,000 or so clones listed, about 89% were seen once; the top ten hold 2.5% to 3%. Sequenced material: peripheral blood. The receptors originated from a man aged 55 to 70 with active or convalescent COVID-19.

The chain is built from TRBV30 and TRBJ2-1, with 9 bases that match TRBD2. Per the germline V gene, CDR1 is GTSNPN and CDR2 is SVGIG (reference sequence). This CDR3 comprises 15 residues. V was clipped by 2 bases and J by 2 bases; unmatched bases: 4. CDR3 protein: CAWSKSGGPYNEQFF. CDR3 DNA sequence: TGTGCCTGGAGTAAAAGCGGGGGGCCCTACAATGAGCAGTTCTTC.

This sequence joins TRBV24-1 and TRBJ1-5; 9 bases are shared with TRBD1. Germline CDR1 KGHDR, CDR2 SFDVKD. J lost 4 bases, V lost 2 bases, and 8 bases had no gene match. This CDR3 is 17 amino acids long. In DNA, the CDR3 is TGTGCCACCAGTGATTCGAAACAGGGGGCGCGGAATCAGCCCCAGCATTTT. This encodes CATSDSKQGARNQPQHF.

For this clone: One end of the junction varies from germline; a read error may be responsible. This CDR3 is CAGRGADTQYF. Written as DNA, the CDR3 is TGTGCCGGCAGAGGGGCGGATACGCAGTATTTT. This chain uses TRBV2 with TRBJ2-3; D possibly matches TRBD1 or TRBD2 (5 bases each). The CDR3 sequence is 11 residues long. From germline, CDR1 is SNHLY and CDR2 FYNNEI.

V usage is TRBV6-6 and J usage is TRBJ2-5; 8 nucleotides agree with TRBD1. With 6 bases clipped from V and 5 bases from J, the junction kept 11 bases outside the gene matches. Germline CDR1 is MNHNY and CDR2 is SVGAGI (reference sequence). The CDR3 sequence is 15 residues long. DNA of the CDR3: TGTGCCAGCAGCCAACGACAGGGGAAGGGCGAGACCCAGTACTTC. Protein sequence: CASSQRQGKGETQYF.

The chain employs TRBV18 and TRBJ1-2; maybe TRBD1 (5 bases). Germline V lookup: CDR1 KGHSH, CDR2 LQKENI. The CDR3 runs to 13 residues. V was shortened by 3 bases and J by 6 bases, with 11 bases between the two germline ends. The CDR3 bases are TGTGCCAGCTCACCTATGGGGGGAAATGGCTACACCTTC. Protein sequence: CASSPMGGNGYTF.

The chain carries TRBV7-3 and TRBJ2-1; the match to TRBD2 covers 15 bases. The CDR3 sequence is 16 residues long. Germline V gene data show CDR1 as SGHTA and CDR2 as FQGTGA. V was clipped by 5 bases and J by 8 bases; unmatched bases: 7. The CDR3 coding sequence is TGTGCCAGCAGCCCAACCGGACTAGCGGGAGGGGATGAGCAGTTCTTC. It yields the protein CASSPTGLAGGDEQFF.

This clone was recorded once. The chain has TRBV4-2 and TRBJ2-1; D might be TRBD1 (6 bases). The CDR3 extends over 16 amino acids. V was pared by 0 bases and J by 2 bases, with 11 bases between. Germline V CDR1 and CDR2: LGHNA, YNFKEQ. For the CDR3, the DNA is TGTGCCAGCAGCCAAGACGGTACAGGGACCTACAATGAGCAGTTCTTC. Amino acids: CASSQDGTGTYNEQFF.

In nucleotides, the CDR3 is TGTGCCAGCACACGCGTGGAAGCCGCGGCAGATACGCAGTATTTT. This gives the protein CASTRVEAAADTQYF. V is TRBV6-5 and J is TRBJ2-3; no firm D call. V lost 7 bases and J lost 4, with 18 bases in between. Germline CDR1 is MNHEY and CDR2 is SVGAGI. The CDR3 is 15 amino acids.

Only one count was recorded for this clone. The rearrangement links TRBV19 to TRBJ1-4; no definite D call. This CDR3 contains 14 residues. Germline V gene sequence: CDR1 LNHDA, CDR2 SQIVND (reference sequence). V dropped 6 bases and J dropped 8 bases, with 16 bases sitting between them. CDR3: CASRSVAVREKLFF. DNA of the CDR3: TGTGCCAGTAGATCAGTCGCGGTGAGAGAAAAACTGTTTTTT.

The chain combines TRBV9 with TRBJ2-4; D gene uncertain. This CDR3 spans 13 amino acids. CDR1 is SGDLS, CDR2 YYNGEE, per germline. The V end was cut by 9 bases, the J end by 0 bases, with 10 bases between. The CDR3 is CANSPLAKNIQYF. The CDR3 DNA sequence: TGTGCCAACTCCCCCCTAGCCAAAAACATTCAGTACTTC.

This chain uses TRBV5-1 with TRBJ2-2, with a weak D call TRBD2 (5 bases). Germline V gives CDR1 SGHRS, CDR2 YFSETQ. The CDR3 consists of 14 residues. Trimming left V 0 bases short and J 6 bases short, with 9 bases between. The CDR3 nucleotides are TGCGCCAGCAGCTTGGCATCCGGGGCCGGGGAGCTGTTTTTT. This encodes CASSLASGAGELFF.

The V call is TRBV7-9, the J call TRBJ1-3; no clear D gene. The V end lost 2 bases, the J end lost 2 bases, and 13 bases lay between the germline ends. Germline CDR1 and CDR2: SEHNR and FQNEAQ (reference sequence). CDR3 length: 16 amino acids. CDR3 sequence (DNA): TGTGCCAGCAGCTTACATTCTCAGTCTGCTGGAAACACCATATATTTT. It yields the protein CASSLHSQSAGNTIYF.

The chain couples TRBV5-4 to TRBJ2-1; 8 bases match TRBD2. Looked up from germline, CDR1 is SGHNT and CDR2 is YYREEE (reference sequence). The trim removed 2 bases at V and 0 bases at J, leaving 4 bases unmatched. The CDR3 is 16 residues long. The CDR3 nucleotides are TGTGCCAGCAGCTTCGAGCGGGAGCTCTCCTACAATGAGCAGTTCTTC. It codes for CASSFERELSYNEQFF.

This sequence joins TRBV6-2 or TRBV6-3 and TRBJ1-5, with 7 bases matching TRBD1. The CDR3 consists of 17 residues. V was pared by 0 bases and J by 5 bases, with 10 bases of the junction left unmatched. Germline V CDR1 and CDR2: MNHEY, SVGEGT. Written as DNA, the CDR3 is TGTGCCAGCAGTTACTCGAACGGACAGGCCCTTTATCAGCCCCAGCATTTT. Amino acid sequence: CASSYSNGQALYQPQHF.

This clone was detected only a few times. J is TRBJ2-1 and V is TRBV27; D is perhaps TRBD1 (5 bases). Germline assignment: CDR1 MNHEY and CDR2 SMNVEV (reference sequence). V lost 10 bases, J lost 7 bases, and 17 bases lay in between. The CDR3 length is 13 residues. The CDR3 sequence: CATSGYPWNEQFF. CDR3 DNA: TGTGCCACCTCAGGGTATCCGTGGAATGAGCAGTTCTTC.

The CDR3 sequence: CASSPTPGDTIYF. The CDR3 DNA is TGTGCCAGCAGCCCAACCCCAGGGGACACCATATATTTT. The chain is built from TRBV7-9 and TRBJ1-3; tentatively, D is TRBD1 (6 bases). CDR1 is SEHNR and CDR2 is FQNEAQ in the germline V gene (reference sequence). Trimming removed 5 bases from V and 8 bases from J, with 13 bases in between. CDR3 length: 13 residues.

The rearrangement uses TRBV6-5 and TRBJ2-2; D possibly corresponds to TRBD1 (5 bases). The V end lost 5 bases, the J end lost 7 bases, and 11 bases lay between the germline ends. This CDR3 has 13 residues. The V gene's germline CDR1 is MNHEY and CDR2 SVGAGI. The CDR3 region has the DNA TGTGCCAGCAGTCAGGGTAAGGACGGGGAGCTGTTTTTT. Protein: CASSQGKDGELFF.

This sequence joins TRBV5-4 and TRBJ1-3; TRBD1 might be the D (6 bases). The V gene lost 2 bases and the J gene lost 4 bases, with 16 bases spanning the gap. The CDR3 runs 16 residues. Per germline, CDR1 SGHNT and CDR2 YYREEE (reference sequence). CDR3 DNA: TGTGCCAGCAGCTTCCGAGGCAGGGGTGACGGAAACACCATATATTTT. This gives the protein CASSFRGRGDGNTIYF.

The V call is TRBV28, the J call TRBJ2-7; D may be TRBD2 (7 bases). The germline V gene has CDR1 MDHEN and CDR2 SYDVKM. V gave up 5 bases and J gave up 6 bases, with 17 bases separating them. The CDR3 consists of 14 residues. The CDR3 loop is CASSLGGPESEQYF. The CDR3 nucleotides read TGTGCCAGCAGTCTGGGGGGGCCGGAAAGCGAGCAGTACTTC.

This chain uses TRBV6-5 with TRBJ1-5; 10 positions match TRBD1. The CDR3 is 15 residues long. V lost 8 bases and J lost 6; bases outside the gene matches: 10. Looked up from germline, CDR1 is MNHEY and CDR2 is SVGAGI. CDR3 DNA: TGTGCCAGCGGACAGGGGGATGGTGGTGGTCAGCCCCAGCATTTT. Residues: CASGQGDGGGQPQHF.

This chain joins TRBV4-2 and TRBJ2-1; 11 nucleotides line up with TRBD2. The CDR3 has 15 residues. Germline CDR1 LGHNA, CDR2 YNFKEQ. V shed 4 bases, J shed 5 bases, and the junction held 4 bases outside the gene matches. The CDR3 region is CASSRGLAVDNEQFF. The CDR3 DNA reads as TGTGCCAGCAGCCGGGGACTAGCGGTGGACAATGAGCAGTTCTTC.

The chain combines TRBV7-3 with TRBJ2-2, with 8 bases aligning to TRBD1. From germline, CDR1 is SGHTA and CDR2 FQGTGA. Trimming cost V 6 bases and J 5 bases; bases outside gene matches: 11. This CDR3 contains 16 residues. The CDR3 DNA sequence: TGTGCCAGCAGTTTTAAGAGCTGGACAGGGACCGGGGAGCTGTTTTTT. This sequence encodes CASSFKSWTGTGELFF. Drawing the rest from reference TRBV7-3 and TRBJ2-2, the complete variable domain is GAGVSQTPSNKVTEKGKYVELRCDPISGHTALYWYRQSLGQGPEFLIYFQGTGAADDSGLPNDRFFAVRPEGSVSTLKIQRTERGDSAVYLCASSFKSWTGTGELFFGEGSRLTVL.

The CDR3 DNA is TGTGCCAGTAAGGACAGGGGGCGAGTCAATGAGCAGTTCTTC. It encodes CASKDRGRVNEQFF. The chain joins TRBV19 to TRBJ2-1; 11 bases line up with TRBD1. The germline V gene has CDR1 LNHDA and CDR2 SQIVND (reference sequence). The CDR3 is made up of 14 amino acids. The V gene end was trimmed by 7 bases and the J gene end by 6 bases; junction bases not matched to a gene: 5.

The chain's CDR3 is CASSVAGFGTEAFF. The CDR3 nucleotides are TGTGCCAGCAGTGTCGCGGGGTTTGGCACTGAAGCTTTCTTT. The chain has TRBV2 and TRBJ1-1; unclear D gene. V was cut by 4 bases and J by 4 bases, with 13 bases left in between. Germline V gene sequence: CDR1 SNHLY, CDR2 FYNNEI. CDR3 length: 14 residues.